This TCR beta chain was identified in a study of cytomegalovirus exposure and HLA in healthy donors. Primers: 60 Vbeta forward and 13 Jbeta reverse. Generated by immunoSEQ multiplex PCR, the TCRdb table keeps only in-frame clones and is missing some. Recorded for this sample: roughly 80,000 clones. Trimming pared 1 base from V and 6 bases from J, leaving 9 bases between. This CDR3 is built from 13 residues. Germline loops: CDR1 SQVTM, CDR2 ANQGSEA. Worth noting for this clone: The target antigen is unknown.

Overall study results and limits: The majority of TCR sequences were rare, yet some public TCRs appeared in many donors. Across donors, sequencing depth was assumed by presence/absence analyses to be roughly uniform. TCR beta sequences numbering under 20,000 were associated with HLA alleles at 0.05 false discovery rate in a later analysis.

V usage is TRBV29-1 and J usage is TRBJ2-2; tentatively, D is TRBD2 (6 bases). The sequence was obtained from a woman aged 25 to 39 in good health and CMV-seronegative. The specimen sequenced was PBMCs. DNA of the CDR3: TGCAGCGTTGAAGGGGAGGTCGCCGGGGAGCTGTTTTTT. The encoded protein is CSVEGEVAGELFF.